Below are 13 T cell receptor beta chains sequenced from a single sample in a study of shared clonotypes between healthy human individuals. Only in-frame clones appear in the TCRdb table, and some are missing; sequencing was by immunoSEQ multiplex PCR. The table lists about a million clones, roughly 80% of them singletons. The sequencing input was memory CD4+ T cells from PBMCs. The sample's subset: CD45RA-negative fraction. All receptors come from a man between 18 and 35 years old in good health. Some clones in this sample may be carry-over from other donors' samples.

The genes are TRBV19 and TRBJ2-2; tentatively, D is TRBD2 (5 bases). CDR3 length: 12 amino acids. Germline-derived CDR1 and CDR2 are LNHDA and SQIVND (reference sequence). V was cut by 4 bases and J by 7 bases, with 7 bases left in between. CDR3 DNA: TGTGCCAGTAGTACCGGGGTCGGGGAGCTGTTTTTT. It yields the protein CASSTGVGELFF.

The genes are TRBV6-4 and TRBJ1-5; perhaps TRBD1 as D (6 bases). V was cut by 6 bases and J by 2 bases, with 14 bases left in between. The CDR3 sequence is 15 residues long. CDR1 MRHNA and CDR2 SNTAGT come from the germline V gene. The CDR3 loop is CASSEQGLGNQPQHF. In DNA, the CDR3 is TGTGCCAGCAGCGAACAGGGCCTTGGCAATCAGCCCCAGCATTTT.

The chain combines TRBV5-1 with TRBJ2-7, with D perhaps matching TRBD1 (6 bases). V gave up 5 bases and J gave up 6 bases, with 18 bases separating them. Germline V gene data show CDR1 as SGHRS and CDR2 as YFSETQ. This CDR3 is 14 amino acids long. In DNA, the CDR3 is TGCGCCAGCAGACCACAGGGCGGTCCACGCGAGCAGTACTTC. Its translation is CASRPQGGPREQYF.

A single count supports this clone. The chain combines TRBV5-4 with TRBJ2-1, with TRBD2 as a possible D gene (6 bases). This CDR3 has 14 amino acids. The V and J ends lost 4 bases and 3 bases respectively, with 11 bases between them. The germline V gene encodes CDR1 SGHNT and CDR2 YYREEE (reference sequence). The CDR3 DNA follows: TGTGCCAGCAGCATCCTAGCGTTCTACAATGAGCAGTTCTTC. Encoded protein: CASSILAFYNEQFF.

The chain has TRBV2 and TRBJ2-1, with D possibly being TRBD2 (6 bases). CDR1 SNHLY and CDR2 FYNNEI come from the germline V gene. There are 12 residues in the CDR3. V was clipped by 2 bases and J by 15 bases, with 14 bases between them. The CDR3 sequence is CASSESSTRLFF. The DNA for the CDR3 is TGTGCCAGCAGTGAAAGTTCGACTAGACTGTTCTTC.

A few counts support this clone. The V and J genes are TRBV4-2 and TRBJ1-5, with D hard to call. This CDR3 is built from 16 residues. Germline loops: CDR1 LGHNA, CDR2 YNFKEQ. Trimming pared 4 bases from V and 0 bases from J, leaving 13 bases between. DNA for the CDR3: TGTGCCAGCAGCCCGTCGGCCAGCTATAGCAATCAGCCCCAGCATTTT. Translating it yields CASSPSASYSNQPQHF.

A few counts support this clone. The rearrangement joins TRBV6-1 to TRBJ1-4; the match to TRBD1 covers 7 bases. The CDR3 covers 14 residues. CDR1 and CDR2 from the germline V gene are MNHNS and SASEGT. The ends lost 5 bases at V and 8 bases at J; junction bases unmatched: 8. The CDR3 protein is CASSPRTGDEKLFF. DNA of the CDR3: TGTGCCAGCAGTCCCCGGACAGGAGACGAAAAACTGTTTTTT.

The CDR3 spells CSAKTGRGYTF. The CDR3 DNA follows: TGCAGTGCTAAAACAGGGAGGGGCTACACCTTC. The J gene is TRBJ1-2, the V gene TRBV20-1; weak D call: TRBD1 (6 bases). CDR3 length: 11 amino acids. Trimming took off 4 bases at V and 8 bases at J, with 11 bases between the two ends. Germline values: CDR1 DFQATT, CDR2 SNEGSKA (reference sequence).

V gene TRBV10-3 combines with J gene TRBJ2-1; 9 nucleotides match TRBD1. Germline-derived CDR1 and CDR2 are ENHRY and SYGVKD. The CDR3 length is 16 residues. Losses at the gene ends were 2 bases for V and 6 bases for J; bases not matched to a gene: 8. The CDR3: CAISEPLGQGSNEQFF. The CDR3 nucleotides read TGTGCCATCAGTGAGCCTCTGGGACAGGGAAGCAATGAGCAGTTCTTC.

The rearrangement uses TRBV30 and TRBJ2-5; D may be TRBD1 (6 bases). The length of the CDR3 is 14 residues. Per germline, CDR1 GTSNPN and CDR2 SVGIG (reference sequence). Between the trimmed V and J ends, which lost 0 bases and 4 bases, there was a span of 12 bases. As DNA, the CDR3 is TGTGCCTGGAGTGTATCAGGGGTGGGAGAGACCCAGTACTTC. It specifies CAWSVSGVGETQYF.

The rearrangement uses TRBV7-3 and TRBJ1-1; no definite D call. The length of the CDR3 is 14 residues. The germline V gene has CDR1 SGHTA and CDR2 FQGTGA. With 1 base removed from V and 4 bases from J, the gap between germline ends came to 10 bases. The CDR3 region has the DNA TGTGCCAGCAGCTTAAATGGAGGTCCCACTGAAGCTTTCTTT. The encoded protein is CASSLNGGPTEAFF.

The chain uses TRBV15 and TRBJ1-5; no definite D call. V lost 3 bases and J 0 bases, leaving 15 bases between the germline ends. Germline V gives CDR1 LNHNV, CDR2 YYDKDF (reference sequence). The CDR3 has 17 amino acids. The CDR3 spells CATSSPVKAYSNQPQHF. Here the CDR3 DNA reads TGTGCCACCAGCAGTCCGGTTAAGGCCTATAGCAATCAGCCCCAGCATTTT.

On this clone itself: This could be a read error, since a much larger clone is one nucleotide away. This chain connects TRBV7-2 to TRBJ1-2, with 7 bases fitting TRBD1. The junction had 2 bases not matched to a gene; V was cut back by 5 bases and J by 2 bases. The CDR3 is 13 residues long. Germline CDR1 SGHTA, CDR2 FQGNSA. The CDR3 DNA reads TGTGCCAGCAGCGCGGGACAGAACTATGGCTACACCTTC. It yields the protein CASSAGQNYGYTF.